Listed below are T cell receptor beta chains from one sample, sequenced in a study of cytomegalovirus exposure and HLA in healthy donors. The data were produced by immunoSEQ multiplex PCR, yet TCRdb's version contains in-frame clones alone and is incomplete. This repertoire shows under 200,000 clones, 80% to 85% found once; its top ten account for roughly 1.9%. Material: PBMCs. These receptors were collected from a young man in good health and CMV-seronegative. Each CDR3 is given with its conserved first and last residue. A D gene is named only where the DNA matches it firmly. Clone size is not always given. Where it is, it says once, few, many or a class for expanded clones.

d_call clone_size j_call v_call cdr3_nt cdr3_aa
TRBD1 NA TRBJ2-7 TRBV5-4 TGTGCCAGCAGCCCAACAGGGGGCAGTTTCGAGCAGTACTTC CASSPTGGSFEQYF
NA NA TRBJ2-5 TRBV5-4 TGTGCCAGCAGCTTGGGTCCGGGAGAGCGGGAGACCCAGTACTTC CASSLGPGERETQYF
TRBD1 NA TRBJ1-5 TRBV7-2 TGTGCCAGCAGCCCCCGGACAGGAAGCAATCAGCCCCAGCATTTT CASSPRTGSNQPQHF
NA NA TRBJ2-1 TRBV27 TGTGCCAGCAGCCGAGGATCGAGCTCCTACAATGAGCAGTTCTTC CASSRGSSSYNEQFF
NA NA TRBJ1-2 TRBV11-2 TGTGCCAGCAGCTTAGATACCCAGAATGGCTACACCTTC CASSLDTQNGYTF
NA once TRBJ1-5 TRBV18 TGTGCCAGCTCACGCGGCGGGGGACGGATGAGCAATCAGCCCCAGCATTTT CASSRGGGRMSNQPQHF
NA once TRBJ1-2 TRBV30 TGTGCCTGGAGGCCACCCGCAGGGGCTGGCTACACCTTC CAWRPPAGAGYTF
NA NA TRBJ2-2 TRBV5-6 TGTGCCAGCAGCTTGTATGGTTCTCAGGGAGGGGAGCTGTTTTTT CASSLYGSQGGELFF
NA NA TRBJ2-3 TRBV10-3 TGTGCCATCGGTGGGGCCGGCACAGATACGCAGTATTTT CAIGGAGTDTQYF
TRBD1 NA TRBJ2-7 TRBV6-5 TGTGCCAGCAGCGGGACAGGGGTAGGCGAGCAGTACTTC CASSGTGVGEQYF
TRBD2 NA TRBJ2-1 TRBV7-2 TGTGCCAGCAGCTCACTAGCGGGAGTATACGAGCAGTTCTTC CASSSLAGVYEQFF
NA NA TRBJ1-2 TRBV28 TGTGCCAGCAGTTTAAGGGGTGGTGGCTACACCTTC CASSLRGGGYTF
NA once TRBJ2-7 TRBV6-6 TGTGCCAGCAGTTACTCGCCAGCTGGAGGGGAGCAGTACTTC CASSYSPAGGEQYF
TRBD1 NA TRBJ2-1 TRBV7-9 TGTGCCAGCCTAACGGGACAGTTGTCCTACAATGAGCAGTTCTTC CASLTGQLSYNEQFF
NA NA TRBJ1-3 TRBV28 TGTGCCAGCAGCTTCGACTGGTACTCTGGAAACACCATATATTTT CASSFDWYSGNTIYF
NA NA TRBJ1-2 TRBV7-8 TGTGCCAGCAGCTTAGCAGAGGAGGTCTATGGCTACACCTTC CASSLAEEVYGYTF
TRBD2 NA TRBJ2-5 TRBV30 TGTGCCTGGAGGGGACTAGCGGGGGGGTATATCCTTTCGGAGACCCAGTACTTC CAWRGLAGGYILSETQYF
TRBD1 NA TRBJ1-1 TRBV5-6 TGTGCCAGCAGCTCGACAGGGGGCAATGAAGCTTTCTTT CASSSTGGNEAFF
TRBD2 NA TRBJ2-3 TRBV28 TGTGCCAGCAGTTTATCGGGCGGGAGGAGTGGAGATACGCAGTATTTT CASSLSGGRSGDTQYF
NA NA TRBJ1-6 TRBV2 TGTGCCAGCAGTGACCTCGGGGATTGGAATTCACCCCTCCACTTT CASSDLGDWNSPLHF
NA once TRBJ1-6 TRBV23-1 TGCGCCAGCAGCCCCGGGACGCCTGGGGGGATTAATTCACCCCTCCACTTT CASSPGTPGGINSPLHF
NA NA TRBJ1-1 TRBV5-5 TGTGCCAGCAGCTCGGACGGGATCAAGTTGAACACTGAAGCTTTCTTT CASSSDGIKLNTEAFF
TRBD1 once TRBJ2-7 TRBV19 TGTGCCAGTAGTATCGGGTGGGGGACAGGCATCGAGCAGTACTTC CASSIGWGTGIEQYF
TRBD1 NA TRBJ1-2 TRBV5-4 TGTGCCAGCAGCACCGAACCGGGACAGGGGGCCCTAGGTGGCTACACCTTC CASSTEPGQGALGGYTF
NA NA TRBJ1-1 TRBV4-1 TGCGCCAGCAGACCCGCGGCAGGGTTTGACGGAGCTTTCTTT CASRPAAGFDGAFF
NA once TRBJ2-7 TRBV5-6 TGTGCCAGCAGCCCTGACAGCTCCTACGAGCAGTACTTC CASSPDSSYEQYF
TRBD2 NA TRBJ2-3 TRBV11-2 TGTGCCAGCAGCTTGGGGGAGGGCGGTTCCACAGATACGCAGTATTTT CASSLGEGGSTDTQYF
NA NA TRBJ1-1 TRBV5-6 TGTGCCAGCAGCTTAAGGACAGCTGAAGCTTTCTTT CASSLRTAEAFF
NA NA TRBJ2-1 TRBV11-3 TGTGCCAGCAGCTTAGTGGGAGTCAATGAGCAGTTCTTC CASSLVGVNEQFF
TRBD1 NA TRBJ2-7 TRBV5-5 TGTGCCAGCAGCGAAACAGGGGACGAGCAGTACTTC CASSETGDEQYF
NA NA TRBJ2-4 TRBV19 TGTGCCAGTAGTAGAAAGGCCGCCGGAGACATTCAGTACTTC CASSRKAAGDIQYF
TRBD1 NA TRBJ2-5 TRBV5-1 TGCGCCAGCAGCCTGCCGACAGGGGGCGTCCGAGAGACCCAGTACTTC CASSLPTGGVRETQYF
NA NA TRBJ1-2 TRBV6-5 TGTGCCAGCATCGGGGAAGCGGACTATGGCTACACCTTC CASIGEADYGYTF
TRBD2 NA TRBJ2-7 TRBV28 TGTGCCACCAGACAACTAGCGGGGGCCCCCTTGCACGAGCAGTACTTC CATRQLAGAPLHEQYF
NA once TRBJ2-3 TRBV9 TGTGCCAGCACCCAGTCTTCTGGGGTGCGAGGGGATACGCAGTATTTT CASTQSSGVRGDTQYF
NA NA TRBJ2-5 TRBV9 TGTGCCAGCAGCGTAGACAGCCAAGAGACCCAGTACTTC CASSVDSQETQYF
NA NA TRBJ1-6 TRBV5-4 TGTGCCAGCAGCTTGGGATCAGGGGTTAATTCACCCCTCCACTTT CASSLGSGVNSPLHF
NA NA TRBJ2-7 TRBV5-5 TGTGCCAGCAGCTCGCGACAGGCCTTGATAACCTACGAGCAGTACTTC CASSSRQALITYEQYF
TRBD2 NA TRBJ2-3 TRBV5-5 TGTGCCAGCAGCTTGTGGGCTAGCGGGGGGGGCCGTGATACGCAGTATTTT CASSLWASGGGRDTQYF
NA NA TRBJ2-1 TRBV4-3 TGCGCCAGCAGCCAAGGTCCTAGCGTAATACAGGCCTACAATGAGCAGTTCTTC CASSQGPSVIQAYNEQFF
TRBD1 NA TRBJ2-7 TRBV4-1 TGCGCCAGCAGCCCGAAGGGGGCAGGTGGGGCCGAGCAGTACTTC CASSPKGAGGAEQYF
NA NA TRBJ2-1 TRBV6-4 TGTGCCAGCAGTGCCACCGGGACACGCGATAAGTTCTTC CASSATGTRDKFF
TRBD2 NA TRBJ2-3 TRBV4-3 TGCGCCAGCAGAGGAGGAGCGACTAGCGGCCGCACAGATACGCAGTATTTT CASRGGATSGRTDTQYF
NA NA TRBJ1-1 TRBV5-1 TGCGCCAGCAGCTTGTTAGGCCAGGTAGTTGGGAACACTGAAGCTTTCTTT CASSLLGQVVGNTEAFF
TRBD1 once TRBJ1-1 TRBV6-4 TGTGCCAGCAGTGACTCAGGGGACAGTGAAGCTTTCTTT CASSDSGDSEAFF